The rows below give T cell receptor beta chains drawn from one sample of a study of regulatory T cells in long-lasting Graves disease. In TCRdb, the multiplex PCR reads were re-called with MiXCR into one record per CDR3 protein. The top ten hold over 15% of the sample, which has 350,000 to 450,000 distinct CDR3 sequences, about 15% seen once. In addition, the sample was reused for a study of T cells in Graves' hyperthyroidism and ophthalmopathy.

The sequencing here drew on peripheral blood mononuclear cells (PBMCs), taken at new diagnosis, from a patient treated with antithyroid drugs. The receptors shown here come from a woman in her thirties with Graves disease. CDR3s include the opening cysteine and the closing phenylalanine or tryptophan.

TRBV2	CASGTSSYNEQFF
TRBV20-1	CSATLGRTCGNTIYF
TRBV5-1	CASSESLAGGGETQYF
TRBV4-1	CASSRSHRPSGRAYNEQFF
TRBV12-3/TRBV12-4	CASRSTDRGLYGYTF
TRBV6-2/TRBV6-3	CASSYSPGQGLLFSQHF
TRBV18	CASSPPSARDEQFF
TRBV6-2/TRBV6-3	CASSFSQGESYEQYF
TRBV20-1	CGASAVSYEQYF
TRBV7-2	CASSFNGEQFF
TRBV5-6	CASTPGPDEVWPYNEQFF
TRBV5-6	CASSLARSEQYF
TRBV6-1	CASTKQGTEAFF
TRBV19	CASSPWTLNTGELFF
TRBV29-1	CSGGRNTEAFF
TRBV10-3	CAILDPGLADNEQFF
TRBV6-5	CASSYGTVTNEKLFF
TRBV20-1	CSASPPLAAGNNEQFF
TRBV18	CASSPIHGRSSYEQYF
TRBV2	CASCRDRGSGNTIYF
TRBV19	CASRSPGRANTEAFF
TRBV2	CASRVNRVLGEKLFF
TRBV13	CASRTTGNTEAFF
TRBV12-3/TRBV12-4	CASTGFGLTQGAPTGELFF